The 8 T cell receptor beta chains below come from one sample, sequenced in a study of blood T cell repertoires in COVID-19. Method: immunoSEQ multiplex PCR; TCRdb's copy keeps in-frame clones and lacks some. This sample has 200,000 to 250,000 clones, with almost 85% found just once. The sequencing input was peripheral blood. The receptors come from a woman aged 70-85 years with COVID-19, enrolled during active disease.

The table lists this clone with a few counts. V usage is TRBV7-3 and J usage is TRBJ2-1; no clear D gene. V was pared by 4 bases and J by 9 bases, with 16 bases between. This CDR3 has 14 residues. Germline CDR1 SGHTA, CDR2 FQGTGA. In nucleotides, the CDR3 is TGTGCCAGCAGCTCATCGGCGGTTTTTGGTGAGCAGTTCTTC. Its translation is CASSSSAVFGEQFF. Looking up the rest from reference TRBV7-3 and TRBJ2-1 gives the full variable domain: GAGVSQTPSNKVTEKGKYVELRCDPISGHTALYWYRQSLGQGPEFLIYFQGTGAADDSGLPNDRFFAVRPEGSVSTLKIQRTERGDSAVYLCASSSSAVFGEQFFGPGTRLTVL.

V is TRBV6-5 and J is TRBJ2-3, with 7 bases lining up with TRBD2. CDR1 MNHEY and CDR2 SVGAGI come from the germline V gene. This CDR3 region has 15 residues. V shed 2 bases and J 2 bases; nucleotides not matched to a gene: 4. The CDR3 here is CASSYGRGNTDTQYF. In DNA, the CDR3 is TGTGCCAGCAGTTACGGGCGGGGGAACACAGATACGCAGTATTTT.

This chain connects TRBV5-5 to TRBJ2-2; D possibly corresponds to TRBD1 (6 bases). The length of the CDR3 is 14 residues. V was clipped by 4 bases and J by 8 bases, with 15 bases between them. Germline V gives CDR1 SGHKS, CDR2 YYEKEE (reference sequence). CDR3 nucleotide sequence: TGTGCCAGCAGCCTACAGGGTAGCCCGGGGGAGCTGTTTTTT. Translated, it gives CASSLQGSPGELFF.

In DNA form, the CDR3 reads TGTGCCAGCAGCCCCCGGACAAGAACCTACGAGCAGTACTTC. This gives the protein CASSPRTRTYEQYF. This chain links TRBV5-8 with TRBJ2-7; D possibly corresponds to TRBD1 (5 bases). The CDR3 totals 14 residues. Germline values: CDR1 SGHTS, CDR2 YDEGEE. V lost 4 bases, J lost 2 bases, and 13 bases lay in between.

The V call is TRBV24-1, the J call TRBJ2-7; 12 bases are shared with TRBD2. From germline, CDR1 is KGHDR and CDR2 SFDVKD. V gave up 2 bases and J gave up 2 bases; unmatched junction bases: 6. The CDR3 totals 17 residues. The CDR3 nucleotides are TGTGCCACCAGTGATTCACTAGCGGGGGGCCACCCCTACGAGCAGTACTTC. This translates into CATSDSLAGGHPYEQYF.

The chain links TRBV19 to TRBJ1-4, with D possibly matching TRBD1 (5 bases). The V end lost 3 bases, the J end lost 2 bases, and 10 bases lay between the germline ends. Germline assignment: CDR1 LNHDA and CDR2 SQIVND (reference sequence). The CDR3 spans 15 residues. CDR3 in DNA: TGTGCCAGTAGTATCGGGCGGGGGACTAATGAAAAACTGTTTTTT. Protein: CASSIGRGTNEKLFF.

The chain employs TRBV19 and TRBJ1-2; 7 bases agree with TRBD1. With 3 bases clipped from V and 7 bases from J, the junction kept 2 bases outside the gene matches. This CDR3 spans 12 amino acids. CDR1 is LNHDA and CDR2 is SQIVND in the germline V gene (reference sequence). In DNA form, the CDR3 reads TGTGCCAGTAGTATGGAGGGGGCTGGCTACACCTTC. Amino acid sequence: CASSMEGAGYTF.

The rearrangement links TRBV19 to TRBJ1-4, with 7 bases fitting TRBD1. CDR1 LNHDA and CDR2 SQIVND come from the germline V gene (reference sequence). This CDR3 has 15 residues. V was pared by 2 bases and J by 10 bases, with 10 bases of the junction left unmatched. This CDR3 is CASSISTGDVRKLFF. The CDR3 DNA reads as TGTGCCAGTAGTATAAGTACAGGGGATGTGCGAAAACTGTTTTTT.